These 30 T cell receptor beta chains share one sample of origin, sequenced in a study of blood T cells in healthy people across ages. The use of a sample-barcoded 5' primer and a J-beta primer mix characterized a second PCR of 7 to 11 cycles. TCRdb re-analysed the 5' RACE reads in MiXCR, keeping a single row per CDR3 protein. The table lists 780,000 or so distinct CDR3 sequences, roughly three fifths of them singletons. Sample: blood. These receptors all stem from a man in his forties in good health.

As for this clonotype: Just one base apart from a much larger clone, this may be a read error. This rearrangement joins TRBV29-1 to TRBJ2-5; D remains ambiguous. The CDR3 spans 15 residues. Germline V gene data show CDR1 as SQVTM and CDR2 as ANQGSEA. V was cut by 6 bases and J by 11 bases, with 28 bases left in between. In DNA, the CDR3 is TGCAGCGTCCGATTTGGGGTTTCCAGAATCAATGAGCAGTACTTC. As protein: CSVRFGVSRINEQYF. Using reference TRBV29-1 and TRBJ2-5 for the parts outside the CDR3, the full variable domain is SAVISQKPSRDICQRGTSLTIQCQVDSQVTMMFWYRQQPGQSLTLIATANQGSEATYESGFVIDKFPISRPNLTFSTLTVSNMSPEDSSIYLCSVRFGVSRINEQYFGPGTRLLVL.

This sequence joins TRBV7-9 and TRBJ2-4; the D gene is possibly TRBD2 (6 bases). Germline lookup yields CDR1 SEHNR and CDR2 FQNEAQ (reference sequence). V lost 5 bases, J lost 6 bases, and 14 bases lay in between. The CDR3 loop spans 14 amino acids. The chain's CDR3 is CASSEGGALNIQYF. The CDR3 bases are TGTGCCAGCAGCGAAGGAGGGGCCTTAAACATTCAGTACTTC.

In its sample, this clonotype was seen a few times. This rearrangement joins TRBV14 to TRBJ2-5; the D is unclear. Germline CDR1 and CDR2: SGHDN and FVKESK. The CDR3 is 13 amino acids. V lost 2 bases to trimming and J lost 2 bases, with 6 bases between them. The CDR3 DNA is TGTGCCAGCAGCCAACCATATCAAGAGACCCAGTACTTC. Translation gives CASSQPYQETQYF.

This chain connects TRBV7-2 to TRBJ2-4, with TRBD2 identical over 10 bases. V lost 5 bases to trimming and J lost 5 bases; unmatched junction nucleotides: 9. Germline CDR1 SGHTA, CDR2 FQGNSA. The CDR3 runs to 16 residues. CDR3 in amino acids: CASSRGASGGENIQYF. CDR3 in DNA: TGTGCCAGCAGCCGAGGGGCTAGCGGGGGAGAAAACATTCAGTACTTC.

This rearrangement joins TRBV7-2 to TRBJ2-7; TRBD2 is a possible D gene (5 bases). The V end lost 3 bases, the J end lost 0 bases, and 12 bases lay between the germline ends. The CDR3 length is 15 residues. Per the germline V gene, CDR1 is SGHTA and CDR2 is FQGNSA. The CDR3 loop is CASSLGGFSSYEQYF. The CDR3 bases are TGTGCCAGCAGCTTGGGCGGGTTTTCCTCCTACGAGCAGTACTTC.

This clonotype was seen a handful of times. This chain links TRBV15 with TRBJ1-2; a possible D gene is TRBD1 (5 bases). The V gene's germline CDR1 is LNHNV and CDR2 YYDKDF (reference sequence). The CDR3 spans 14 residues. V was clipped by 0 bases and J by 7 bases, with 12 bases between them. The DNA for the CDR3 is TGTGCCACCAGCAGAGAATCGGGGCAGTCTGGCTACACCTTC. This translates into CATSRESGQSGYTF.

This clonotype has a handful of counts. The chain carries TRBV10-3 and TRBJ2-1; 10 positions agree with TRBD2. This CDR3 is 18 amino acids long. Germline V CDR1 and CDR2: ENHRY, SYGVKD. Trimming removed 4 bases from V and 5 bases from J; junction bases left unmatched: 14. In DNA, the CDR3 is TGTGCCATCAGTGTAAGGGCTAGCGGGAGAGCCGGCGACAATGAGCAGTTCTTC. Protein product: CAISVRASGRAGDNEQFF.

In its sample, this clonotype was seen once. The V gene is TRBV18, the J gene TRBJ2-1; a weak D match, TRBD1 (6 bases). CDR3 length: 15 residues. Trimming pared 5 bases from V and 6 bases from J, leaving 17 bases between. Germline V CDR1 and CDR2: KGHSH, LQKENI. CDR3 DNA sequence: TGTGCCAGCTCATTGGAACAGGGTCTTCCCAATGAGCAGTTCTTC. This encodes CASSLEQGLPNEQFF.

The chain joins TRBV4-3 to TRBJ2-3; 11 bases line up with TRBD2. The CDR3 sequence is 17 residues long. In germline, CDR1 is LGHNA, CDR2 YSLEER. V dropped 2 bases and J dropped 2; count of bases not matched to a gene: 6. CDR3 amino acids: CASSQRGTSGYTDTQYF. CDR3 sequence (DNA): TGCGCCAGCAGCCAAAGGGGGACTAGCGGATACACAGATACGCAGTATTTT.

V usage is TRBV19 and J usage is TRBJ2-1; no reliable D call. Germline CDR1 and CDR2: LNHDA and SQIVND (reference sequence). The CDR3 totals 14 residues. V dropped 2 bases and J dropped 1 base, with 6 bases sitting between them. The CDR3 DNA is TGTGCCAGTAGTATAACAGCTTCCTACAATGAGCAGTTCTTC. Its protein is CASSITASYNEQFF.

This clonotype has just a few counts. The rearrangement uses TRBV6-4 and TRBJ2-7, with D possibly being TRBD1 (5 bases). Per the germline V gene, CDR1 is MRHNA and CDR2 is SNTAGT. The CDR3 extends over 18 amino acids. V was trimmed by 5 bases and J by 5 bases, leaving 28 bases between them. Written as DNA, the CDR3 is TGTGCCAGCAGTTTAAAAAGGTCGGTCAGGGTCATTACTGACGAGCAGTACTTC. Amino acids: CASSLKRSVRVITDEQYF.

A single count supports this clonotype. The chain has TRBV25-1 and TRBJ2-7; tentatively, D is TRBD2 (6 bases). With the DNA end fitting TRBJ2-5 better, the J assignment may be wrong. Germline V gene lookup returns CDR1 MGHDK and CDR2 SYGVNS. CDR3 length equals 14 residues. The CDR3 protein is CASSDGDFKETQYF. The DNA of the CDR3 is TGTGCCAGCAGTGATGGGGACTTTAAAGAGACCCAGTACTTC.

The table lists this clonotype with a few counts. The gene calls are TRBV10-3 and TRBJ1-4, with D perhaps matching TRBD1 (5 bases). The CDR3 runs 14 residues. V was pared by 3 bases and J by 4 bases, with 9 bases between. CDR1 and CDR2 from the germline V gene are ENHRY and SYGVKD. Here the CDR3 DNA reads TGTGCCATCAGTGATCAGGGAAATAATGAAAAACTGTTTTTT. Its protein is CAISDQGNNEKLFF.

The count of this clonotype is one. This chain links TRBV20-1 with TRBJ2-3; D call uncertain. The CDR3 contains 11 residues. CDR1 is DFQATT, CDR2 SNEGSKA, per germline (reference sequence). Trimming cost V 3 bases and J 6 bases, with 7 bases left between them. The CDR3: CSASQADTQYF. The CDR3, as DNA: TGCAGTGCTAGTCAAGCGGATACGCAGTATTTT.

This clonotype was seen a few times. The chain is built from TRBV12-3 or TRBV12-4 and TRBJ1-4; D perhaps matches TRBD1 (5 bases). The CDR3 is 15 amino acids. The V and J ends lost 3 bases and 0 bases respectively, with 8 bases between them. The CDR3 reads CASSFRAATNEKLFF. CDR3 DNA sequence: TGTGCCAGCAGTTTCAGGGCTGCAACTAATGAAAAACTGTTTTTT.

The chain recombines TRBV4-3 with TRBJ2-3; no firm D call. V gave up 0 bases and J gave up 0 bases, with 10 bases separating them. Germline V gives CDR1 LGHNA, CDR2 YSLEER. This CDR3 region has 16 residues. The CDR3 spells CASSQDAYTSTDTQYF. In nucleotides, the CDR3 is TGCGCCAGCAGCCAAGATGCCTATACTAGCACAGATACGCAGTATTTT.

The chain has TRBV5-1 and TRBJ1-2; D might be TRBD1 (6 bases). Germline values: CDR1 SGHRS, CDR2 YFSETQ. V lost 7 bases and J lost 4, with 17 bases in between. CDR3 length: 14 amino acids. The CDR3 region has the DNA TGCGCCAGCGCGACAGGCGCCTCGAGCTATGGCTACACCTTC. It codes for CASATGASSYGYTF.

In DNA, the CDR3 is TGCGCCAGCAGCTGGAAGATAAACACTGAAGCTTTCTTT. Amino acids: CASSWKINTEAFF. This sequence joins TRBV4-3 and TRBJ1-1; the D is unclear. Germline V gives CDR1 LGHNA, CDR2 YSLEER. The CDR3 has 13 residues. The germline V and J ends were trimmed by 5 bases and 2 bases, with 9 bases remaining between them.

CDR3 DNA sequence: TGTGCCAGCAGCTGGACAGGGGGCGCGAACACTGAAGCTTTCTTT. Translation: CASSWTGGANTEAFF. The chain uses TRBV11-2 and TRBJ1-1; 11 bases are shared with TRBD1. Germline V gene data show CDR1 as SGHAT and CDR2 as FQNNGV. The CDR3 extends over 15 amino acids. The V and J ends lost 4 bases and 1 base, in that order; junction bases with no gene match: 2. The whole variable domain, remainder taken from reference TRBV11-2 and TRBJ1-1, is EAGVAQSPRYKIIEKRQSVAFWCNPISGHATLYWYQQILGQGPKLLIQFQNNGVVDDSQLPKDRFSAERLKGVDSTLKIQPAKLEDSAVYLCASSWTGGANTEAFFGQGTRLTVV.

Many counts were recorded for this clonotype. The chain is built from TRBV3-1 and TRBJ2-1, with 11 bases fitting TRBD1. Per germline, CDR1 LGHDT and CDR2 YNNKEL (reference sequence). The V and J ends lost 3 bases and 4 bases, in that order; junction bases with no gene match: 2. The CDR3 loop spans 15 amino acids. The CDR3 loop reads CASSQGTGGYNEQFF. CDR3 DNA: TGTGCCAGCAGCCAGGGGACAGGGGGTTACAATGAGCAGTTCTTC.

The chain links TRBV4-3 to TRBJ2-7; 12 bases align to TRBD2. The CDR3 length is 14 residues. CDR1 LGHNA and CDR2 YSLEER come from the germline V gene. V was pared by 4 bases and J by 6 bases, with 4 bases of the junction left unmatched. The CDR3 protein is CASSPTSGSREQYF. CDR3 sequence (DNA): TGCGCCAGCAGCCCGACTAGCGGGAGTCGCGAGCAGTACTTC.

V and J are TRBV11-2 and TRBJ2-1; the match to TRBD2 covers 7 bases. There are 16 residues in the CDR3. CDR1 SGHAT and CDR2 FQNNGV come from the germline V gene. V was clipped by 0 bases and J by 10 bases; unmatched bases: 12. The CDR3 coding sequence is TGTGCCAGCAGCTTAGATAGGTTAGCGGGTTCTAGGGAGCAGTTCTTC. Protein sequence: CASSLDRLAGSREQFF.

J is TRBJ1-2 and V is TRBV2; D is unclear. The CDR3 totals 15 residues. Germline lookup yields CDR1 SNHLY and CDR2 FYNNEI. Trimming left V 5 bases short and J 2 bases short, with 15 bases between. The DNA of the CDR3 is TGTGCCAGCAGTTTATCCTCAACCGCCAACTATGGCTACACCTTC. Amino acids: CASSLSSTANYGYTF.

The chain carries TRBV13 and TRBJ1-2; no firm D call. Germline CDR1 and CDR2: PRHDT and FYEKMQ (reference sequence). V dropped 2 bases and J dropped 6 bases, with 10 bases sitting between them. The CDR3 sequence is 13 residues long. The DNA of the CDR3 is TGTGCCAGCAGCTTACTCGGGCCCGATGGCTACACCTTC. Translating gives CASSLLGPDGYTF.

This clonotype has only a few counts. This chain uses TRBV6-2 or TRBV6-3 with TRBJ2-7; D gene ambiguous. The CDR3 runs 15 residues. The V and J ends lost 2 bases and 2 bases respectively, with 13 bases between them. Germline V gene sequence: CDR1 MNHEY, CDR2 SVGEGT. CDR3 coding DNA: TGTGCCAGCAGTTACGCGGCAGCCACACCCTACGAGCAGTACTTC. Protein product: CASSYAAATPYEQYF.

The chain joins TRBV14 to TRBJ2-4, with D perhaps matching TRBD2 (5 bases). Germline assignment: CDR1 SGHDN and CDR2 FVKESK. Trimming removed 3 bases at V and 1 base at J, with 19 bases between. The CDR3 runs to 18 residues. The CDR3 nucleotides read TGTGCCAGCAGCCACCGTCATGATTCGGGGTGGGCCAAAAACATTCAGTACTTC. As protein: CASSHRHDSGWAKNIQYF.

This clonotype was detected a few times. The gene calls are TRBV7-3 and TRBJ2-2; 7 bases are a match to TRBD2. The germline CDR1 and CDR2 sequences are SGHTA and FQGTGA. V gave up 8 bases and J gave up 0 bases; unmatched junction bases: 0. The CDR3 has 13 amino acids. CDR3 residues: CASGRANTGELFF. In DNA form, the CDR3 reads TGTGCCAGCGGGAGGGCGAACACCGGGGAGCTGTTTTTT.

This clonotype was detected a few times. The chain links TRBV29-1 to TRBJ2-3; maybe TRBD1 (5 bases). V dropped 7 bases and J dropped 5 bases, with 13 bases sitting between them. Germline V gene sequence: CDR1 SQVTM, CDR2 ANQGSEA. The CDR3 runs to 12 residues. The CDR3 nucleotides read TGCAGCGCATTGACAGAAGAAGATACGCAGTATTTT. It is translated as CSALTEEDTQYF.

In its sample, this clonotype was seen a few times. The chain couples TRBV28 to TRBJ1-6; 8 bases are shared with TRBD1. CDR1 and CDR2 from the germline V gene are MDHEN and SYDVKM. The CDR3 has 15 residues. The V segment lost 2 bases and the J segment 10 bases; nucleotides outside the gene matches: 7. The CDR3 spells CASSLPGQGGSPLHF. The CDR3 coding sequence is TGTGCCAGCAGTTTACCTGGACAGGGAGGATCACCCCTCCACTTT.

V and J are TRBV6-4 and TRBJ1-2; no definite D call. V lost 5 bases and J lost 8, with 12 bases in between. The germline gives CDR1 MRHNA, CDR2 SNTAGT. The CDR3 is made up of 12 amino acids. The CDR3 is CASSSPSVGYTF. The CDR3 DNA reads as TGTGCCAGCAGTTCCCCCTCGGTGGGCTACACCTTC.